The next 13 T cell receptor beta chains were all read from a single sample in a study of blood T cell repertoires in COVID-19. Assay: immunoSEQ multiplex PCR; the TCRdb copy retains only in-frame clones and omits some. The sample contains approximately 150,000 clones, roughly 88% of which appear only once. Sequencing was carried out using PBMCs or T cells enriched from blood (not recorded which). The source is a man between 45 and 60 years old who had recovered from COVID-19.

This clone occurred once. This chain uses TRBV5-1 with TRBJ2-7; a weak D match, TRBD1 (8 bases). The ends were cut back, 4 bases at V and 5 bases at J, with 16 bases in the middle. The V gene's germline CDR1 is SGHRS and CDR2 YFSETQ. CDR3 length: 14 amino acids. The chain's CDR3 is CASSAGQGGNEQYF. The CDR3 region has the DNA TGCGCCAGCAGCGCCGGACAGGGAGGGAACGAGCAGTACTTC.

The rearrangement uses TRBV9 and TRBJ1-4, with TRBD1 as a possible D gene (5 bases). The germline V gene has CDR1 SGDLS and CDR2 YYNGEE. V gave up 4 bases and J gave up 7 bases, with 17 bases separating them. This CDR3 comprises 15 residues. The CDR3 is CASSPWEGAGEKLFF. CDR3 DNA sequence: TGTGCCAGCAGCCCCTGGGAAGGGGCAGGTGAAAAACTGTTTTTT. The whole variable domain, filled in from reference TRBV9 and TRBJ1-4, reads DSGVTQTPKHLITATGQRVTLRCSPRSGDLSVYWYQQSLDQGLQFLIQYYNGEERAKGNILERFSAQQFPDLHSELNLSSLELGDSALYFCASSPWEGAGEKLFFGSGTQLSVL.

CDR3 sequence reads: CASSLFGTDVGFSYGYTF. For the CDR3, the DNA is TGTGCCAGCAGTTTATTTGGGACAGATGTCGGTTTTAGCTATGGCTACACCTTC. The rearrangement uses TRBV28 and TRBJ1-2; TRBD1 matches 7 bases. Unmatched junction bases numbered 15, after V lost 1 base and J lost 4 bases. This CDR3 is built from 18 residues. CDR1 and CDR2 from the germline V gene are MDHEN and SYDVKM.

CDR3 bases: TGTGCCAGCGGATACAGGTTTATCTCCGATACGCAGTATTTT. Its protein is CASGYRFISDTQYF. This chain uses TRBV6-8 with TRBJ2-3, with a tentative D call TRBD1 (5 bases). Germline V gene sequence: CDR1 MNHGY, CDR2 SAAAGT. Trimming pared 8 bases from V and 6 bases from J, leaving 18 bases between. This CDR3 has 14 residues.

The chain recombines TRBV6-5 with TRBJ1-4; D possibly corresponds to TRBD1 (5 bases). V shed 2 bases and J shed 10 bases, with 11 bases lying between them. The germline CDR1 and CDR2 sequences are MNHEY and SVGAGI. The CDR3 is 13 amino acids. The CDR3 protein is CASSYDGGGKLFF. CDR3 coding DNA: TGTGCCAGCAGTTACGACGGGGGAGGAAAACTGTTTTTT.

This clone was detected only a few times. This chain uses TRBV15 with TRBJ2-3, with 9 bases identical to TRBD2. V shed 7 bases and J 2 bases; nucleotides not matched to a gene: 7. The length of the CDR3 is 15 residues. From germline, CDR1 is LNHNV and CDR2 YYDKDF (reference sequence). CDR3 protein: CATTETSGSTDTQYF. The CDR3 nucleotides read TGTGCCACCACCGAGACTAGCGGATCCACAGATACGCAGTATTTT.

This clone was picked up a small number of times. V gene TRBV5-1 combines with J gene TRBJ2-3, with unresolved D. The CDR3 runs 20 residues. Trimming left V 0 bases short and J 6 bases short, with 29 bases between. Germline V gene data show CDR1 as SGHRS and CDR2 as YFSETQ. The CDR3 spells CASSLGVFIDSRRYTDTQYF. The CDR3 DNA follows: TGCGCCAGCAGCTTGGGAGTATTTATCGACTCTAGACGGTATACGGATACGCAGTATTTT.

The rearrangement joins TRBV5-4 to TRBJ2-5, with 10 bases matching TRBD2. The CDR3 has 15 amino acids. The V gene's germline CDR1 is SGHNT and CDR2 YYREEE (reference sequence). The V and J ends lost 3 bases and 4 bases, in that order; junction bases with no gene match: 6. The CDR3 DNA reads TGTGCCAGCAGCTCACTGAGCGGGGGGGCAGAGACCCAGTACTTC. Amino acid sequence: CASSSLSGGAETQYF.

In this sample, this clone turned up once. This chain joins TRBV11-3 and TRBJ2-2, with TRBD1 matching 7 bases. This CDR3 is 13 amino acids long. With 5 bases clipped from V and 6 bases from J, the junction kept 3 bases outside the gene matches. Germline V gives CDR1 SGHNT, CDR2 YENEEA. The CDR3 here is CASSRQGPGELFF. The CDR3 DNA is TGTGCCAGCAGCCGACAGGGTCCCGGGGAGCTGTTTTTT.

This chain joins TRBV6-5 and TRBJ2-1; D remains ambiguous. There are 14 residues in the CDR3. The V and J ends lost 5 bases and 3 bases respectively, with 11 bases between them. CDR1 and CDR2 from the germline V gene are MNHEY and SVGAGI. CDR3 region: CASSPGRGYNEQFF. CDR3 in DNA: TGTGCCAGCAGTCCTGGTCGCGGCTACAATGAGCAGTTCTTC.

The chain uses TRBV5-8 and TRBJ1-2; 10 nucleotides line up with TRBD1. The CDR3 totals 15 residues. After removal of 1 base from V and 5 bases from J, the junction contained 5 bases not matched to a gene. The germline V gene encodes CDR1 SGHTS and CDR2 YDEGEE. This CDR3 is CASSLLGQGQYGYTF. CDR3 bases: TGTGCCAGCAGCTTGTTGGGACAGGGGCAGTATGGCTACACCTTC.

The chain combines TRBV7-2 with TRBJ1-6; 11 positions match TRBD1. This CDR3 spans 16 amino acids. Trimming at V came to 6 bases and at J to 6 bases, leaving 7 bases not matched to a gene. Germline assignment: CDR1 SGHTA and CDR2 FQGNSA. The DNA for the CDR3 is TGTGCCAGCAGTTCATCCGGGACAGGGGGTAATTCACCCCTCCACTTT. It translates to CASSSSGTGGNSPLHF.

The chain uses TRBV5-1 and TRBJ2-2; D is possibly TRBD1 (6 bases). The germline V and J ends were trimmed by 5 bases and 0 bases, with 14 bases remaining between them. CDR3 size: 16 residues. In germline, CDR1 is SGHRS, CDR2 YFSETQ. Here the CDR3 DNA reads TGCGCCAGCAGACCATCCGGGACACCGAACACCGGGGAGCTGTTTTTT. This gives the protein CASRPSGTPNTGELFF. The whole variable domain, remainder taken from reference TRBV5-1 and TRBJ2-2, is KAGVTQTPRYLIKTRGQQVTLSCSPISGHRSVSWYQQTPGQGLQFLFEYFSETQRNKGNFPGRFSGRQFSNSRSEMNVSTLELGDSALYLCASRPSGTPNTGELFFGEGSRLTVL.